Listed below are T cell receptor beta chains from one sample, sequenced in a study of T cell repertoires in cytomegalovirus infection. No antigen has been assigned to these receptors. TCRdb reprocessed the reads with MiXCR, giving one entry per CDR3 protein. The repertoire includes about 74,000 distinct CDR3 sequences, around 30% of them detected once, and roughly three fifths sits in the top ten. The material sequenced was CD8+ T cells from cultured PBMCs, taken from culture after CMV antigen stimulation. The receptor source for this set is a human donor in good health (CMV status not recorded). Some clones in this sample may be carry-over from other donors' samples. Both conserved end residues are part of each CDR3. Each record gives: V gene, D gene, J gene, CDR3 length, clone size, CDR3 DNA, CDR3 protein. A D gene is named only where the DNA matches it firmly. Size tells how often a clone was seen (once, few, many) or the class of an expanded clone, and some rows leave it out.

TRBV28	.	TRBJ2-5	14	few	TGTGCCAGCAGCGAACAGGGTGCCCGAGAGACCCAGTACTTC	CASSEQGARETQYF
TRBV7-9	TRBD2	TRBJ2-3	17	.	TGTGCCAGCAGCCCCCGACTAGCGGGAGAGGTCACAGATACGCAGTATTTT	CASSPRLAGEVTDTQYF
TRBV19	.	TRBJ2-7	14	.	TGTGCCAGTAGTGCCGGGAGACTAGTCTCCGAGCAGTACTTC	CASSAGRLVSEQYF
TRBV20-1	.	TRBJ1-6	16	.	TGCAGTGCTAGAGTGCAGGGGAGCTCCTATAATTCACCCCTCCACTTT	CSARVQGSSYNSPLHF
TRBV27	.	TRBJ2-1	14	.	TGTGCCAGCAGTTTATCAGGCAGGCGGAATGAGCAGTTCTTC	CASSLSGRRNEQFF
TRBV7-6	TRBD1	TRBJ2-7	15	few	TGTGCCAGCAGCTACCGGACAGGGGACTCCTACGAGCAGTACTTC	CASSYRTGDSYEQYF
TRBV14	.	TRBJ2-2	13	.	TGTGCCAGCAGCCAAGACCAGCCCGGGGAGCTGTTTTTT	CASSQDQPGELFF
TRBV4-1	TRBD2	TRBJ2-7	15	many	TGCGCCAGCAGCCAAGAGCCTAGCGGGAGTGAGGAGCAGTACTTC	CASSQEPSGSEEQYF
TRBV6-6	.	TRBJ2-7	10	once	TGTGCCAGCACCCCCTACGAGCAGTACTTC	CASTPYEQYF
TRBV7-9	.	TRBJ1-1	12	.	TGTGCCAGCAGCCCTCTTGAAGGGCTCGCTTTCTTT	CASSPLEGLAFF
TRBV6-6	TRBD2	TRBJ2-5	16	.	TGTGCCAGCAGTTACAGGGGACTAGCGGGAGTGGAGACCCAGTACTTC	CASSYRGLAGVETQYF
TRBV28	.	TRBJ1-1	13	.	TGTGCCAGCATCCCAAACGGACGTCCTGAAGCTTTCTTT	CASIPNGRPEAFF
TRBV5-4	TRBD1	TRBJ2-7	14	few	TGTGCCAGCAGCTCCGGACAGGGGGGCTACGAGCAGTACTTC	CASSSGQGGYEQYF
TRBV28	TRBD1	TRBJ2-5	17	.	TGTGCCAGCAGTGGAGCCATGGGGACAGGGATCGGGGAGACCCAGTACTTC	CASSGAMGTGIGETQYF
TRBV4-3	.	TRBJ2-3	14	.	TGCGCCAGCAGCCAAGACAGGGGCGCAGATACGCAGTATTTT	CASSQDRGADTQYF
TRBV30	.	TRBJ1-1	14	once	TGTGCCTGGAGTTTTAGCCGTTTGAACACTGAAGCTTTCTTT	CAWSFSRLNTEAFF
TRBV7-9	TRBD2	TRBJ2-5	14	.	TGTGCCAGCAATGCGGGGGGACTAGCGGAGACCCAGTACTTC	CASNAGGLAETQYF
TRBV27	.	TRBJ2-7	14	few	TGTGCCAGCAGTTTATCTGGGGCTACCTACGAGCAGTACTTC	CASSLSGATYEQYF
TRBV19	.	TRBJ1-5	15	.	TGTGCCAGTAGTCTAAGCTCGAATAGCAATCAGCCCCAGCATTTT	CASSLSSNSNQPQHF
TRBV20-1	TRBD2	TRBJ2-2	16	.	TGCAGTGCTAGAGGGTCCGAGCGGGAGAACACCGGGGAGCTGTTTTTT	CSARGSERENTGELFF
TRBV6-2/TRBV6-3	.	TRBJ2-3	16	.	TGTGCCAGCAGTTCGGGGCACCTCGGCAGCACAGATACGCAGTATTTT	CASSSGHLGSTDTQYF
TRBV6-6	.	TRBJ2-1	14	.	TGTGCCAGCGCGGGAACCCGGAAGTGGAATGAGCAGTTCTTC	CASAGTRKWNEQFF
TRBV7-3	TRBD1	TRBJ1-1	17	many	TGTGCCAGCAGCTCCAGGGGGCACCCGGGCATGAACACTGAAGCTTTCTTT	CASSSRGHPGMNTEAFF
TRBV9	.	TRBJ2-1	16	.	TGTGCCAGCAGCGTAGACGTTAGGGGTAGCTGGAATGAGCAGTTCTTC	CASSVDVRGSWNEQFF
TRBV6-5	TRBD2	TRBJ2-5	19	few	TGTGCCAGCACCCCCCCAGGAGGTTTCCGGACTAGCGGGGAAGAGACCCAGTACTTC	CASTPPGGFRTSGEETQYF
TRBV6-6	TRBD2	TRBJ2-5	15	.	TGTGCCAGCAGTTACGGGACTAGTCTAGCGGAGACCCAGTACTTC	CASSYGTSLAETQYF
TRBV11-3	TRBD1	TRBJ2-1	15	many	TGTGCCAGCAGCCCCCCGGACAGGGGGTACAATGAGCAGTTCTTC	CASSPPDRGYNEQFF
TRBV19	.	TRBJ1-1	16	.	TGTGCCAGTAGTAGGAGCAGGTTAGGCATGAACACTGAAGCTTTCTTT	CASSRSRLGMNTEAFF
TRBV24-1	.	TRBJ2-5	15	.	TGTGCCACCAGTGATTTCCTACAGTCCCAAGAGACCCAGTACTTC	CATSDFLQSQETQYF
TRBV7-8	TRBD1	TRBJ2-7	14	.	TGTGCCAGCAGCTTAGACGGACAGGGCTACGAGCAGTACTTC	CASSLDGQGYEQYF
TRBV5-5	.	TRBJ1-1	12	.	TGTGCCAGCAGCTTGATGGGTAGCGAAGCTTTCTTT	CASSLMGSEAFF
TRBV30	TRBD2	TRBJ2-3	12	many	TGTGCCTGGAAACTAGCGGGAGCGACGCAGTATTTT	CAWKLAGATQYF
TRBV7-9	.	TRBJ2-1	12	.	TGTGCCAGCAGTTGGGGGGGCGGTGGGCAGTTCTTC	CASSWGGGGQFF
TRBV6-5	.	TRBJ1-5	15	few	TGTGCCAGCAGTTATCGGCAGGGCGGGAATCAGCCCCAGCATTTT	CASSYRQGGNQPQHF
TRBV4-1	.	TRBJ2-7	18	few	TGCGCCAGCAGCCAACAAGGCAGACCGGGACCGAAGACCTACGAGCAGTACTTC	CASSQQGRPGPKTYEQYF